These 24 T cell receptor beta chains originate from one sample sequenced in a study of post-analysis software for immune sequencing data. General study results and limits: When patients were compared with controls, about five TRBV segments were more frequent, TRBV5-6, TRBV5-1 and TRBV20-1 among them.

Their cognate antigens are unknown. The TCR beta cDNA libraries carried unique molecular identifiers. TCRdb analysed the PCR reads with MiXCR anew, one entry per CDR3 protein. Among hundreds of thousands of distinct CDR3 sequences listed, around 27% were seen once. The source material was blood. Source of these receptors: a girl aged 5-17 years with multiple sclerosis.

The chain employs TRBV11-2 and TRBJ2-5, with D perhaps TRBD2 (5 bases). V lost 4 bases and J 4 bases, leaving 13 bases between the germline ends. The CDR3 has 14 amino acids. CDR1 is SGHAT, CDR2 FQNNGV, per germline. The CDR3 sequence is CASSYSGLGETQYF. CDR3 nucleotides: TGTGCCAGCAGCTACTCGGGATTGGGAGAGACCCAGTACTTC.

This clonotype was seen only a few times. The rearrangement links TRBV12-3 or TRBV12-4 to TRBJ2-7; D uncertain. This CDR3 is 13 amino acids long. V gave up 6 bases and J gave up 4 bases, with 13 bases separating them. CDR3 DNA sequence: TGTGCCAGCAGGCCGCTCCCAGGTTACGAGCAGTACTTC. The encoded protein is CASRPLPGYEQYF.

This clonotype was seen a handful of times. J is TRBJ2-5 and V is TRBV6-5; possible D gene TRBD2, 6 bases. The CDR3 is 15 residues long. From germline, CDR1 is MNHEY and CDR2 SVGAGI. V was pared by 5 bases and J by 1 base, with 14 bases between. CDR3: CASSAPRAGQETQYF. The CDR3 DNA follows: TGTGCCAGCAGTGCTCCTCGAGCGGGCCAAGAGACCCAGTACTTC.

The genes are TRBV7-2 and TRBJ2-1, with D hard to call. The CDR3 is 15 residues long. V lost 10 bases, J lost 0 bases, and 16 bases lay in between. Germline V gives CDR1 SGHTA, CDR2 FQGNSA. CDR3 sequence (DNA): TGTGCCACTAACACTGCCGCTGGCTCCTACAATGAGCAGTTCTTC. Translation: CATNTAAGSYNEQFF.

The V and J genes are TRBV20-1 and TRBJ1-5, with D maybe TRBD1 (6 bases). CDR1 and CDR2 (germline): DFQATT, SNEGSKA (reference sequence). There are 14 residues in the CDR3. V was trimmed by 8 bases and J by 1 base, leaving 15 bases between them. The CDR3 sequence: CSSTTGKSNQPQHF. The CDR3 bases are TGCAGTTCAACTACAGGGAAAAGCAATCAGCCCCAGCATTTT.

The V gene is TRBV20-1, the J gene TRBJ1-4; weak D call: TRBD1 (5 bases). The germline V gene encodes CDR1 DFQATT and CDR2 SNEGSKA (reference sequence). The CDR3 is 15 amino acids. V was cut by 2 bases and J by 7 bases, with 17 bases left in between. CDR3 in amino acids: CSARRQTRDGEKLFF. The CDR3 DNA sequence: TGCAGTGCTAGAAGACAGACTAGGGACGGTGAAAAACTGTTTTTT.

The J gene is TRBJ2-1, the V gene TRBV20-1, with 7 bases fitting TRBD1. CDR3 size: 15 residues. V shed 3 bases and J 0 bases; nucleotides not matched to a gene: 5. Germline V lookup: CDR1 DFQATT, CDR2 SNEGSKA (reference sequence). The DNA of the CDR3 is TGCAGTGCTAGTAGACAGGGTAGCTCCTACAATGAGCAGTTCTTC. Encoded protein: CSASRQGSSYNEQFF.

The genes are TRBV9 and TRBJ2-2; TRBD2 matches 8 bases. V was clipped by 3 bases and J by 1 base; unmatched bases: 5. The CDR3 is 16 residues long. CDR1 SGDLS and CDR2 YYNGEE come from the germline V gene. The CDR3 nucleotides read TGTGCCAGCAGCGCCAAGACTAGCGTGAACACCGGGGAGCTGTTTTTT. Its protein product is CASSAKTSVNTGELFF.

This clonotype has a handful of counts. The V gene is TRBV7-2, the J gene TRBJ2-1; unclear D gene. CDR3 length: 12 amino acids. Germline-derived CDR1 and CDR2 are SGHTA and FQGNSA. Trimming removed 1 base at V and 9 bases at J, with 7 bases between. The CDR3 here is CASSLGGTEQFF. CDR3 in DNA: TGTGCCAGCAGCTTAGGGGGAACTGAGCAGTTCTTC.

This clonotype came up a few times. The CDR3 sequence: CASSLEGTSGNIQYF. CDR3 bases: TGCGCCAGCAGCTTGGAAGGGACTAGCGGAAACATTCAGTACTTC. This rearrangement joins TRBV5-1 to TRBJ2-4; TRBD2 agrees at 11 bases. The CDR3 totals 15 residues. Germline trimming cut 0 bases from V and 6 bases from J; bases unmatched to any gene: 2. CDR1 is SGHRS, CDR2 YFSETQ, per germline.

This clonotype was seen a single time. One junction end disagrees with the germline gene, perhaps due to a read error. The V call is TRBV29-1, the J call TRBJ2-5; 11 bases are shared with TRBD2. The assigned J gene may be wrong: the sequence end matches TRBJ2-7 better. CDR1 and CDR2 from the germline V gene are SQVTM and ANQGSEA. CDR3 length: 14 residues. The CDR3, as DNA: TGCGGCGTTTCGACTAGCGGGACAATCTACGAGCAGTACTTC. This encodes CGVSTSGTIYEQYF.

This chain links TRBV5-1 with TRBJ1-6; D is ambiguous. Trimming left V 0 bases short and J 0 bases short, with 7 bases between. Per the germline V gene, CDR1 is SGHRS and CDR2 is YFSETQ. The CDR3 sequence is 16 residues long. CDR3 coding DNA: TGCGCCAGCAGCTTGGACGCTATCTCCTATAATTCACCCCTCCACTTT. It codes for CASSLDAISYNSPLHF. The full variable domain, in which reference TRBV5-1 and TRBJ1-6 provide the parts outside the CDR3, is KAGVTQTPRYLIKTRGQQVTLSCSPISGHRSVSWYQQTPGQGLQFLFEYFSETQRNKGNFPGRFSGRQFSNSRSEMNVSTLELGDSALYLCASSLDAISYNSPLHFGNGTRLTVT.

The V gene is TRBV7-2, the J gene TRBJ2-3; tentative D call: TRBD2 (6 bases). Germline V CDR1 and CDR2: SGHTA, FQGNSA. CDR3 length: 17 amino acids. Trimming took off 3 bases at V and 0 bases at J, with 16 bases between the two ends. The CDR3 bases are TGTGCCAGCAGCTTTTTTCGGGAGCGGGTCAGCACAGATACGCAGTATTTT. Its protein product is CASSFFRERVSTDTQYF.

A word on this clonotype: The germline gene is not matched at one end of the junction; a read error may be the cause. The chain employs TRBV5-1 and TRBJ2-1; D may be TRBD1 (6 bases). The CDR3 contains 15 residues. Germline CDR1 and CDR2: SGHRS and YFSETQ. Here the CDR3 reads CTSRYRTELNNEQFF. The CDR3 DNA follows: TGCACCAGCAGGTATAGGACAGAACTAAACAATGAGCAGTTCTTC.

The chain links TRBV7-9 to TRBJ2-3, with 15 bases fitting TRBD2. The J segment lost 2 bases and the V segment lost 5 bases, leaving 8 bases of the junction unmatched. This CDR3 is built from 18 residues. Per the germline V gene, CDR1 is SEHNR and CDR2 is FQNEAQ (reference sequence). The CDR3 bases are TGTGCCAGCAGCCGTACAGGACTAGCGGGGGGGCACACAGATACGCAGTATTTT. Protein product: CASSRTGLAGGHTDTQYF. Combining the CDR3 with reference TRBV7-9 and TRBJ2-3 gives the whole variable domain DTGVSQNPRHKITKRGQNVTFRCDPISEHNRLYWYRQTLGQGPEFLTYFQNEAQLEKSRLLSDRFSAERPKGSFSTLEIQRTEQGDSAMYLCASSRTGLAGGHTDTQYFGPGTRLTVL.

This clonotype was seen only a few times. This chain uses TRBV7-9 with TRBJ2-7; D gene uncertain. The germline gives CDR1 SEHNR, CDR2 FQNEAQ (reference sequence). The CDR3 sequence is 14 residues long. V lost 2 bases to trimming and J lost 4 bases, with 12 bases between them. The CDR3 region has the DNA TGTGCCAGCAGCTTATCTGTTGCGGCTTACGAGCAGTACTTC. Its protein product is CASSLSVAAYEQYF.

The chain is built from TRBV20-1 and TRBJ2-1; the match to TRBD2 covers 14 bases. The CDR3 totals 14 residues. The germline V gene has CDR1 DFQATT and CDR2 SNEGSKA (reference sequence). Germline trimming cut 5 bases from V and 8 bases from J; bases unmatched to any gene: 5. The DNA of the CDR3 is TGCAGTGCTGGTCCGGGACTAGCGGGAGATGAGCAGTTCTTC. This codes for CSAGPGLAGDEQFF.

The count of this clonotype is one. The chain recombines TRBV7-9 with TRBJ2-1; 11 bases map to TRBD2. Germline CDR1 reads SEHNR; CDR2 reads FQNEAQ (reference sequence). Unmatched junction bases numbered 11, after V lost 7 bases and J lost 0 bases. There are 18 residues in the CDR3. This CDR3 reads CASNPGTSGASSYNEQFF. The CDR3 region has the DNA TGTGCCAGCAACCCAGGGACTAGCGGAGCCTCCTCCTACAATGAGCAGTTCTTC.

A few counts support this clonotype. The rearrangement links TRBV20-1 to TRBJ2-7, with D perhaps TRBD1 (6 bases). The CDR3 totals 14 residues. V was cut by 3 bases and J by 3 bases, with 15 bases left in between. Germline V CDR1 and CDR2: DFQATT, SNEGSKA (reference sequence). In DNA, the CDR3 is TGCAGTGCTAGGGGGGCCAGGCTCCTCTACGAGCAGTACTTC. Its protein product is CSARGARLLYEQYF.

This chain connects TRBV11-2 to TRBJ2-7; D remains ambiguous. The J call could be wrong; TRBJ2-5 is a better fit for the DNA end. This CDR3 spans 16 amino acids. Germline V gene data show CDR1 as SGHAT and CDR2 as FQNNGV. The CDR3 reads CASSLRSGDPIVTQYF. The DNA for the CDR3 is TGTGCCAGCAGCTTACGCAGTGGGGATCCGATCGTGACCCAGTACTTC.

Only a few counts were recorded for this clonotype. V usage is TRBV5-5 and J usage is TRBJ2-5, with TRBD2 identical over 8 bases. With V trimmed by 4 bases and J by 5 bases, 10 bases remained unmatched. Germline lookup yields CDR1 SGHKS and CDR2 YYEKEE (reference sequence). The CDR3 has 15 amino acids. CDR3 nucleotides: TGTGCCAGCAGCCTTACGGGACTAGGAGGGGAGACCCAGTACTTC. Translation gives CASSLTGLGGETQYF. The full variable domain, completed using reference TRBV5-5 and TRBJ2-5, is DAGVTQSPTHLIKTRGQQVTLRCSPISGHKSVSWYQQVLGQGPQFIFQYYEKEERGRGNFPDRFSARQFPNYSSELNVNALLLGDSALYLCASSLTGLGGETQYFGPGTRLLVL.

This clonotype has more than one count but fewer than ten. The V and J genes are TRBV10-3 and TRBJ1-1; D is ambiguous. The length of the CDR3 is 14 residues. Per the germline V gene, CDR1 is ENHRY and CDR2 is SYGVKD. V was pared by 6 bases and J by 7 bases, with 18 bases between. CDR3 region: CAIRSLQSSGEAFF. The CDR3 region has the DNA TGTGCCATCAGATCCTTACAGTCTAGTGGTGAAGCTTTCTTT.

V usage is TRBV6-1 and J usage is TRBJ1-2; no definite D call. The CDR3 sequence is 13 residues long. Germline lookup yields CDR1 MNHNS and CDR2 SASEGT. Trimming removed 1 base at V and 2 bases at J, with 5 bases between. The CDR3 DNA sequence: TGTGCCAGCAGTGAAGAACCGAACTATGGCTACACCTTC. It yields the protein CASSEEPNYGYTF.

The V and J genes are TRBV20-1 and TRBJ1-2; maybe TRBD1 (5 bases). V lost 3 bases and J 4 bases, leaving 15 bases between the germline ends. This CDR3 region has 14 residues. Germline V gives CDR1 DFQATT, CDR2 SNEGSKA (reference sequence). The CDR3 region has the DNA TGCAGTGCTAGTACTAAAGGGACTATCTATGGCTACACCTTC. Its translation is CSASTKGTIYGYTF.